This T cell receptor (beta chain) was documented in a study of identical twins. Study-level results: While abundant cord blood beta clonotypes carried fewer insertions, memory repertoires showed no such pattern. Among monozygotic twins, out-of-frame TCR alpha sharing exceeded what models predicted.

TCRdb re-called the 5' RACE reads through MiXCR, storing one row per CDR3 protein. The sample includes about 810,000 distinct CDR3 sequences, around 12% of them seen just once. Trimming at V came to 4 bases and at J to 7 bases, leaving 10 bases not matched to a gene. Looked up from germline, CDR1 is SGHVS and CDR2 is FNYEAQ. CDR3 length: 15 residues. On this clonotype itself: No antigen is known for it.

All of the donors were Caucasians in good health. These records were also assigned to another study, of yellow fever vaccine responses in identical twins.

The sequenced sample was PBMCs. The origin of this receptor is a woman aged 18-29 years in good health. The chain recombines TRBV7-6 with TRBJ2-1; 7 nucleotides line up with TRBD1. The chain's CDR3 is CASSYRQGTPNEQFF. The CDR3 DNA reads TGTGCCAGCAGCTACCGACAGGGTACGCCGAATGAGCAGTTCTTC.